Below, 27 T cell receptor beta chains from the same sample are listed, as sequenced in a study of CD8 T cells in ankylosing spondylitis. MiXCR was run by TCRdb on the 5' RACE reads, yielding one entry per CDR3 protein. The table has 250,000 to 300,000 distinct CDR3 sequences, 15% to 20% seen once. Specimen: blood, either unsorted or a sorted T cell fraction (not recorded which). Every receptor here comes from a male donor with ankylosing spondylitis or in good health (not recorded which).

The chain links TRBV6-5 to TRBJ2-2; tentatively, D is TRBD1 (6 bases). Trimming removed 0 bases from V and 2 bases from J, with 13 bases in between. CDR1 is MNHEY, CDR2 SVGAGI, per germline. This CDR3 contains 17 residues. The DNA of the CDR3 is TGTGCCAGCAGTTACTCGAAATCAGGGGCAAACACCGGGGAGCTGTTTTTT. Translated, it gives CASSYSKSGANTGELFF.

This clonotype has just one count. The chain uses TRBV15 and TRBJ1-4; TRBD1 matches 7 bases. Germline V lookup: CDR1 LNHNV, CDR2 YYDKDF (reference sequence). The CDR3 is 14 residues long. V shed 2 bases, J shed 14 bases, and the junction held 11 bases outside the gene matches. CDR3 region: CATSRLGTANGLFF. As DNA, the CDR3 is TGTGCCACCAGCAGACTTGGGACAGCAAATGGGCTGTTTTTT.

The genes are TRBV6-5 and TRBJ1-4, with 8 nucleotides matching TRBD1. There are 15 residues in the CDR3. Per germline, CDR1 MNHEY and CDR2 SVGAGI. After removal of 2 bases from V and 7 bases from J, the junction contained 6 bases not matched to a gene. CDR3 nucleotide sequence: TGTGCCAGCAGTTACGGGGCAGGGGGCGGTGAAAAACTGTTTTTT. This codes for CASSYGAGGGEKLFF.

This clonotype occurred a few times. The chain carries TRBV9 and TRBJ2-3; D might be TRBD1 or TRBD2, each matching 5 bases. CDR3 length equals 15 residues. Germline values: CDR1 SGDLS, CDR2 YYNGEE. The V and J ends lost 1 base and 2 bases respectively, with 11 bases between them. The CDR3 DNA follows: TGTGCCAGCAGCGTATGGGACCAAATCACAGATACGCAGTATTTT. Protein product: CASSVWDQITDTQYF.

The chain recombines TRBV20-1 with TRBJ2-7; D gene uncertain. V was pared by 1 base and J by 0 bases, with 7 bases between. The CDR3 runs to 13 residues. Per germline, CDR1 DFQATT and CDR2 SNEGSKA (reference sequence). The CDR3 DNA reads as TGCAGTGCTAGAGGGGTCAGCTCCTACGAGCAGTACTTC. Translated, it gives CSARGVSSYEQYF.

The chain couples TRBV5-1 to TRBJ2-7, with 12 bases matching TRBD2. Unmatched junction bases numbered 10, after V lost 0 bases and J lost 0 bases. The CDR3 sequence is 19 residues long. Germline V gene sequence: CDR1 SGHRS, CDR2 YFSETQ. DNA for the CDR3: TGCGCCAGCAGCTTGGTCCCTAGCGGGAGGGCCAAGGGCTCCTACGAGCAGTACTTC. Its protein product is CASSLVPSGRAKGSYEQYF.

The chain is built from TRBV6-6 and TRBJ1-1, with D unclear. Germline V lookup: CDR1 MNHNY, CDR2 SVGAGI (reference sequence). Trimming shortened V by 5 bases and J by 6 bases, and 10 bases separated the two germline ends. The CDR3 runs 12 residues. The CDR3 here is CASSPFDAEAFF. In nucleotides, the CDR3 is TGTGCCAGCAGTCCTTTCGACGCTGAAGCTTTCTTT.

The rearrangement uses TRBV7-9 and TRBJ2-7; D is possibly TRBD1 (6 bases). This CDR3 spans 14 amino acids. Trimming stripped 5 bases from V and 3 bases from J, with 14 bases between. The germline CDR1 and CDR2 sequences are SEHNR and FQNEAQ (reference sequence). DNA for the CDR3: TGTGCCAGCAGCCTAAGGGACACGAGCTACGAGCAGTACTTC. It is translated as CASSLRDTSYEQYF. Full variable domain (outside the CDR3, taken from reference TRBV7-9 and TRBJ2-7): DTGVSQNPRHKITKRGQNVTFRCDPISEHNRLYWYRQTLGQGPEFLTYFQNEAQLEKSRLLSDRFSAERPKGSFSTLEIQRTEQGDSAMYLCASSLRDTSYEQYFGPGTRLTVT.

This sequence joins TRBV6-1 and TRBJ2-7, with 10 bases that match TRBD1. This CDR3 has 14 residues. V dropped 7 bases and J dropped 4; count of bases not matched to a gene: 7. The germline V gene encodes CDR1 MNHNS and CDR2 SASEGT. The CDR3 region is CASNHRTGGYEQYF. The CDR3 nucleotides read TGTGCCAGCAATCATCGGACAGGGGGTTACGAGCAGTACTTC.

This clonotype has a count of ten or more. The chain uses TRBV3-1 and TRBJ2-1; 10 nucleotides line up with TRBD1. Unmatched junction bases numbered 8, after V lost 6 bases and J lost 3 bases. This CDR3 region has 16 residues. Germline V gene data show CDR1 as LGHDT and CDR2 as YNNKEL (reference sequence). The CDR3 DNA is TGTGCCAGCAGGCATCTCGGACAGGGGGGCTACAATGAGCAGTTCTTC. Its translation: CASRHLGQGGYNEQFF.

This CDR3 reads CASSLAYRVQETQYF. CDR3 sequence (DNA): TGTGCCAGCAGCTTGGCGTACAGGGTCCAAGAGACCCAGTACTTC. V gene TRBV7-6 combines with J gene TRBJ2-5; a weak D match, TRBD1 (6 bases). This CDR3 region has 15 residues. Germline assignment: CDR1 SGHVS and CDR2 FNYEAQ. Between the trimmed V and J ends, which lost 3 bases and 1 base, there was a span of 12 bases.

The chain has TRBV27 and TRBJ2-7, with a tentative D call TRBD1 (6 bases). V was cut by 0 bases and J by 3 bases, with 6 bases left in between. CDR3 length equals 13 residues. Germline CDR1 MNHEY, CDR2 SMNVEV (reference sequence). CDR3 nucleotides: TGTGCCAGCAGTTTATCAGGGGGCTACGAGCAGTACTTC. This sequence encodes CASSLSGGYEQYF.

The sample holds many counts of this clonotype. This chain connects TRBV27 to TRBJ2-1; possibly TRBD1 for D (5 bases). The V end was cut by 5 bases, the J end by 4 bases, with 12 bases between. The CDR3 spans 14 residues. The germline V gene encodes CDR1 MNHEY and CDR2 SMNVEV (reference sequence). CDR3 sequence reads: CASSITGTYNEQFF. The CDR3 DNA is TGTGCCAGCAGTATCACAGGTACTTACAATGAGCAGTTCTTC.

The rearrangement links TRBV4-3 to TRBJ2-7; no reliable D call. The CDR3 runs to 17 residues. Germline CDR1 LGHNA, CDR2 YSLEER. Trimming shortened V by 3 bases and J by 3 bases, and 21 bases separated the two germline ends. The CDR3 DNA sequence: TGCGCCAGCAGCCATACCGACTTTTGCTTTGTCTTCTACGAGCAGTACTTC. The encoded protein is CASSHTDFCFVFYEQYF.

The genes are TRBV9 and TRBJ2-1; 11 nucleotides line up with TRBD2. The V segment lost 3 bases and the J segment 5 bases; nucleotides outside the gene matches: 10. CDR3 size: 17 residues. Germline values: CDR1 SGDLS, CDR2 YYNGEE. CDR3 bases: TGTGCCAGCAGCGAGACCGAACTAGCGGGAGTCCACAATGAGCAGTTCTTC. It yields the protein CASSETELAGVHNEQFF.

This clonotype turned up a few times. The J gene is TRBJ2-1, the V gene TRBV12-3 or TRBV12-4, with D perhaps matching TRBD2 (6 bases). V was cut by 1 base and J by 8 bases, with 12 bases left in between. This CDR3 comprises 14 residues. CDR3 residues: CASSLVGGPHEQFF. The CDR3 coding sequence is TGTGCCAGCAGTTTAGTGGGAGGTCCCCATGAGCAGTTCTTC.

There are many counts of this clonotype. J is TRBJ2-6 and V is TRBV27, with D possibly TRBD2 on 5 matching bases. V lost 0 bases to trimming and J lost 4 bases, with 7 bases between them. CDR3 length equals 15 residues. Germline loops: CDR1 MNHEY, CDR2 SMNVEV (reference sequence). CDR3: CASSLSLAGANVLTF. The CDR3 coding sequence is TGTGCCAGCAGTTTATCGTTAGCGGGGGCCAACGTCCTGACTTTC.

The chain combines TRBV7-9 with TRBJ2-2, with D possibly matching TRBD1 (6 bases). CDR3 length: 13 residues. CDR1 is SEHNR and CDR2 is FQNEAQ in the germline V gene (reference sequence). V gave up 6 bases and J gave up 4 bases, with 9 bases separating them. DNA of the CDR3: TGTGCCAGCAGACCAGGGGCCACCGGGGAGCTGTTTTTT. It encodes CASRPGATGELFF. Combining the CDR3 with reference TRBV7-9 and TRBJ2-2 gives the whole variable domain DTGVSQNPRHKITKRGQNVTFRCDPISEHNRLYWYRQTLGQGPEFLTYFQNEAQLEKSRLLSDRFSAERPKGSFSTLEIQRTEQGDSAMYLCASRPGATGELFFGEGSRLTVL.

In this sample, this clonotype turned up a few times. The CDR3 DNA sequence: TGTGCCAGCAGCTTAGCGACGGTTAAAGACTCTGGGGCCAACGTCCTGACTTTC. Translating gives CASSLATVKDSGANVLTF. V gene TRBV7-2 combines with J gene TRBJ2-6; D remains ambiguous. V was pared by 0 bases and J by 0 bases, with 12 bases between. CDR1 is SGHTA, CDR2 FQGNSA, per germline. The CDR3 has 18 amino acids.

The V gene is TRBV13, the J gene TRBJ2-1; D remains unclear. The CDR3 length is 14 residues. Trimming took off 2 bases at V and 7 bases at J, with 12 bases between the two ends. Germline-derived CDR1 and CDR2 are PRHDT and FYEKMQ (reference sequence). CDR3 amino acids: CASSLWTLENEQFF. The CDR3 DNA follows: TGTGCCAGCAGCTTATGGACGCTAGAGAATGAGCAGTTCTTC.

This clonotype was detected ten times or more. V and J are TRBV29-1 and TRBJ2-2; D gene unclear. V was cut by 3 bases and J by 3 bases, with 8 bases left in between. CDR1 SQVTM and CDR2 ANQGSEA come from the germline V gene. The CDR3 length is 13 residues. CDR3 in amino acids: CSVESLYTGELFF. The CDR3 DNA sequence: TGCAGCGTTGAGAGCCTCTACACCGGGGAGCTGTTTTTT.

This clonotype was recorded many times. This rearrangement joins TRBV3-1 to TRBJ2-1; D is possibly TRBD2 (6 bases). Deletions cut 1 base from V and 7 bases from J, with 17 bases between. The CDR3 is 16 amino acids. Germline V gene sequence: CDR1 LGHDT, CDR2 YNNKEL (reference sequence). Here the CDR3 reads CASSQVYLIGGNEQFF. The CDR3 nucleotides read TGTGCCAGCAGCCAAGTCTACTTAATCGGGGGAAATGAGCAGTTCTTC.

The CDR3 here is CASSPQYF. The CDR3 DNA reads TGTGCCAGCAGCCCCCAGTACTTC. The chain is built from TRBV7-9 and TRBJ2-7, with D hard to call. Per germline, CDR1 SEHNR and CDR2 FQNEAQ (reference sequence). This CDR3 region has 8 residues. V was shortened by 5 bases and J by 10 bases, with 3 bases between the two germline ends.

The chain combines TRBV11-1 with TRBJ2-1; maybe TRBD2 (6 bases). The germline gives CDR1 SGHAT, CDR2 FQDESV (reference sequence). This CDR3 comprises 18 residues. V lost 5 bases to trimming and J lost 5 bases, with 25 bases between them. DNA for the CDR3: TGTGCCAGCAGCCCTTACCCGGGACTTCCCGTTGACGACAATGAGCAGTTCTTC. Protein: CASSPYPGLPVDDNEQFF.

This clonotype has only a few counts. The CDR3 nucleotides read TGCAGTGCTAATAGCCGGCCGAACTCCTACAATGAGCAGTTCTTC. It translates to CSANSRPNSYNEQFF. The V gene is TRBV20-1, the J gene TRBJ2-1; unclear D gene. V was pared by 4 bases and J by 0 bases, with 13 bases between. Germline V CDR1 and CDR2: DFQATT, SNEGSKA (reference sequence). The CDR3 loop spans 15 amino acids.

In this sample, this clonotype turned up many times. The V and J genes are TRBV6-1 and TRBJ2-1; 13 nucleotides agree with TRBD2. CDR3 length: 16 residues. From germline, CDR1 is MNHNS and CDR2 SASEGT. Germline trimming cut 8 bases from V and 2 bases from J; bases unmatched to any gene: 6. The CDR3 nucleotides are TGTGCCAGCGACCTACTAGCGGGAGGGCCCTACAATGAGCAGTTCTTC. Residues: CASDLLAGGPYNEQFF.

This clonotype was detected only a few times. The chain is built from TRBV24-1 and TRBJ2-2; D remains unclear. The CDR3 runs 13 residues. V was cut by 4 bases and J by 2 bases, with 4 bases left in between. CDR1 is KGHDR, CDR2 SFDVKD, per germline. CDR3 sequence (DNA): TGTGCCACCAGTGACCCTAACACCGGGGAGCTGTTTTTT. Translated, it gives CATSDPNTGELFF.